The 19 T cell receptor beta chains in this list originate from one sample, sequenced in a study of shared clonotypes between healthy human individuals. Generated by immunoSEQ multiplex PCR, the TCRdb table keeps only in-frame clones and is missing some. This sample has over a million clones, with more than 95% found just once. The sample taken for sequencing was naive CD4+ T cells sorted from blood. Indicated subset: CD45RA+ positively selected. All receptors derive from a man aged 30 to 39 in good health.

The V gene is TRBV12-5, the J gene TRBJ2-1, with D tentatively TRBD2 (6 bases). This CDR3 contains 15 residues. V gave up 3 bases and J gave up 3 bases, with 12 bases separating them. Germline lookup yields CDR1 LGHNT and CDR2 FRNRAP. This CDR3 reads CASGLSAGLYNEQFF. The CDR3 nucleotides are TGTGCTAGTGGTTTATCCGCGGGACTCTACAATGAGCAGTTCTTC.

The chain couples TRBV5-6 to TRBJ2-1; D call uncertain. V was clipped by 3 bases and J by 7 bases, with 17 bases between them. Germline CDR1 reads SGHDT; CDR2 reads YYEEEE. The CDR3 covers 15 residues. The CDR3 here is CASSSVPTWSNEQFF. The DNA of the CDR3 is TGTGCCAGCAGCTCTGTTCCCACTTGGTCAAATGAGCAGTTCTTC.

CDR3 nucleotide sequence: TGTGCCAGCAGTTACGAACAGGGGCCTTCCTACGAGCAGTACTTC. Translation: CASSYEQGPSYEQYF. J is TRBJ2-7 and V is TRBV6-5, with TRBD1 identical over 7 bases. The CDR3 totals 15 residues. J was trimmed by 1 base and V by 2 bases; bases with no gene match: 5. CDR1 is MNHEY and CDR2 is SVGAGI in the germline V gene.

This chain links TRBV11-2 with TRBJ1-4; D might be TRBD1 (6 bases). The germline CDR1 and CDR2 sequences are SGHAT and FQNNGV. With 3 bases removed from V and 8 bases from J, the gap between germline ends came to 19 bases. The CDR3 has 16 amino acids. The CDR3 reads CASSFFPTGFGEKLFF. CDR3 sequence (DNA): TGTGCCAGCAGCTTTTTCCCGACAGGTTTTGGGGAAAAACTGTTTTTT.

This chain joins TRBV30 and TRBJ2-5; 14 bases align to TRBD2. CDR3 length: 15 residues. V was clipped by 5 bases and J by 4 bases; unmatched bases: 6. The V gene's germline CDR1 is GTSNPN and CDR2 SVGIG (reference sequence). The CDR3 DNA reads as TGTGCCTGGGGGACTAGCGGGAGAGTTAGAGAGACCCAGTACTTC. This translates into CAWGTSGRVRETQYF.

The V call is TRBV11-3, the J call TRBJ2-5; a possible D gene is TRBD1 (5 bases). The CDR3 has 14 residues. The V end was cut by 4 bases, the J end by 2 bases, with 11 bases between. The germline V gene has CDR1 SGHNT and CDR2 YENEEA. CDR3: CASSSPTAQETQYF. Here the CDR3 DNA reads TGTGCCAGCAGCTCCCCGACAGCGCAAGAGACCCAGTACTTC.

The chain has TRBV29-1 and TRBJ1-2, with D maybe TRBD1 (5 bases). The germline V and J ends were trimmed by 7 bases and 7 bases, with 10 bases remaining between them. Germline-derived CDR1 and CDR2 are SQVTM and ANQGSEA. The CDR3 sequence is 10 residues long. CDR3 residues: CSADSRGYTF. CDR3 DNA sequence: TGCAGCGCCGACAGTCGTGGCTACACCTTC.

The chain is built from TRBV28 and TRBJ2-1; 7 nucleotides line up with TRBD1. From germline, CDR1 is MDHEN and CDR2 SYDVKM. V lost 5 bases and J lost 14; bases outside the gene matches: 12. CDR3 length: 13 amino acids. CDR3 nucleotides: TGTGCCAGCAGTAATACCGGGACAGAAAAGGAGTTCTTC. This gives the protein CASSNTGTEKEFF.

The chain uses TRBV5-1 and TRBJ1-1; D is uncertain. Trimming left V 4 bases short and J 3 bases short, with 22 bases between. This CDR3 is 17 amino acids long. In germline, CDR1 is SGHRS, CDR2 YFSETQ. CDR3 sequence: CASSPLGIGRTDTEAFF. CDR3 DNA sequence: TGCGCCAGCAGCCCACTGGGTATAGGGAGAACCGACACTGAAGCTTTCTTT.

This chain joins TRBV2 and TRBJ2-1; weak D call: TRBD2 (6 bases). Per germline, CDR1 SNHLY and CDR2 FYNNEI. The CDR3 has 14 residues. With 7 bases removed from V and 3 bases from J, the gap between germline ends came to 13 bases. The CDR3 DNA follows: TGTGCCAGCAACCGGGACTCGGACTACAATGAGCAGTTCTTC. It translates to CASNRDSDYNEQFF.

The chain links TRBV5-1 to TRBJ2-7, with D tentatively TRBD2 (5 bases). Germline-derived CDR1 and CDR2 are SGHRS and YFSETQ. Trimming took 3 bases from V and 3 from J, leaving 16 bases between them. The CDR3 has 15 residues. The CDR3 DNA follows: TGCGCCAGCAGCTCCCTTGCTAGTGGACTCTACGAGCAGTACTTC. This gives the protein CASSSLASGLYEQYF.

The J gene is TRBJ2-1, the V gene TRBV18; 7 nucleotides match TRBD2. Germline loops: CDR1 KGHSH, CDR2 LQKENI. The J segment lost 8 bases and the V segment lost 8 bases, leaving 9 bases of the junction unmatched. CDR3 length equals 13 residues. The DNA for the CDR3 is TGTGCCAGCACGATAGCGGGTAGGGATGAGCAGTTCTTC. Translated, it gives CASTIAGRDEQFF.

This clone was picked up a small number of times. This chain uses TRBV6-1 with TRBJ1-5, with D unclear. CDR3 length equals 12 residues. V was pared by 6 bases and J by 1 base, with 4 bases between. Germline CDR1 is MNHNS and CDR2 is SASEGT. The CDR3 protein is CASRESNQPQHF. The CDR3 DNA follows: TGTGCCAGCAGAGAAAGCAATCAGCCCCAGCATTTT.

The rearrangement joins TRBV6-5 to TRBJ1-1; D remains ambiguous. The CDR3 is 15 amino acids. Trimming removed 0 bases from V and 5 bases from J, with 13 bases in between. Germline-derived CDR1 and CDR2 are MNHEY and SVGAGI. Here the CDR3 reads CASSYSKGWGTEAFF. Here the CDR3 DNA reads TGTGCCAGCAGTTACTCGAAAGGGTGGGGAACTGAAGCTTTCTTT.

The CDR3 DNA follows: TGTGCCAGCTCACCAATCCAGGGGGCCAGCACCGGGGAGCTGTTTTTT. Translation gives CASSPIQGASTGELFF. V gene TRBV18 combines with J gene TRBJ2-2, with TRBD1 matching 8 bases. Trimming removed 2 bases from V and 4 bases from J; junction bases left unmatched: 6. This CDR3 has 16 amino acids. Germline lookup yields CDR1 KGHSH and CDR2 LQKENI.

Only one count was recorded for this clone. The chain recombines TRBV27 with TRBJ2-2; TRBD2 might be the D (6 bases). V was trimmed by 2 bases and J by 10 bases, leaving 17 bases between them. The CDR3 runs to 15 residues. The germline V gene encodes CDR1 MNHEY and CDR2 SMNVEV (reference sequence). CDR3 sequence reads: CASSLIGGWGEELFF. For the CDR3, the DNA is TGTGCCAGCAGTTTAATCGGGGGTTGGGGAGAGGAGCTGTTTTTT.

This rearrangement joins TRBV11-3 to TRBJ2-3; no reliable D call. Germline CDR1 reads SGHNT; CDR2 reads YENEEA. V gave up 3 bases and J gave up 3 bases, with 7 bases separating them. This CDR3 contains 13 residues. CDR3 DNA: TGTGCCAGCAGCTTGGGCTTTACAGATACGCAGTATTTT. As protein: CASSLGFTDTQYF.

To note about this clone: Other DNA sequences within the sample encode an identical CDR3. The rearrangement links TRBV5-1 to TRBJ1-4, with 7 bases aligning to TRBD1. Germline V CDR1 and CDR2: SGHRS, YFSETQ. Trimming cost V 1 base and J 6 bases; bases outside gene matches: 3. This CDR3 region has 14 residues. CDR3 DNA sequence: TGCGCCAGCAGCTTGACCGGGACAGATGAAAAACTGTTTTTT. Protein: CASSLTGTDEKLFF.

The chain has TRBV28 and TRBJ2-6, with 9 nucleotides matching TRBD1. Trimming took 7 bases from V and 4 from J; bases not matched to a gene: 11. This CDR3 contains 17 residues. Looked up from germline, CDR1 is MDHEN and CDR2 is SYDVKM. CDR3: CASKEGTGLPGANVLTF. DNA of the CDR3: TGTGCCAGCAAAGAAGGGACAGGGCTTCCCGGGGCCAACGTCCTGACTTTC.